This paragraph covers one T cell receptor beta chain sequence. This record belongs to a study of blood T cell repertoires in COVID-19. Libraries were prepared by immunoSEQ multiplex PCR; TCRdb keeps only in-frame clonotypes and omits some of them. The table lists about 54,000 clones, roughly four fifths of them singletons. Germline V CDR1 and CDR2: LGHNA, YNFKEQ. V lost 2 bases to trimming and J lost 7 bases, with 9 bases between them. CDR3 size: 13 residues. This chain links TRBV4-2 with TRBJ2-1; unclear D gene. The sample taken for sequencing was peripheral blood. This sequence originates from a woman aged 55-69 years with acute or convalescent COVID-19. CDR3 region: CASSQIARNEQFF. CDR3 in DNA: TGTGCCAGCAGCCAAATCGCCAGAAATGAGCAGTTCTTC.